Listed below are T cell receptor beta chains from one sample, sequenced in a study of cytomegalovirus exposure and HLA in healthy donors. Assay used: immunoSEQ multiplex PCR; TCRdb lists only in-frame clones, some missing. The repertoire holds around 150,000 clones, with 85% to 90% as singletons. Sequenced: PBMCs. Source of these receptors: a woman aged 18-35 years in good health and CMV-seropositive. Each CDR3 is given with its conserved first and last residue. D genes are given only for firm matches. The size field is filled for only some rows; it gives once, few, many or a size class.

TRBV28	once	.	TRBJ2-7	CASSLSFVTGSYEQYF	TGTGCCAGCAGTTTATCCTTCGTGACGGGCTCCTACGAGCAGTACTTC
TRBV5-4	.	TRBD1	TRBJ2-2	CASSAVRDRGGSGELFF	TGTGCCAGCAGCGCGGTCCGGGACAGGGGTGGATCCGGGGAGCTGTTTTTT
TRBV30	.	.	TRBJ2-5	CAWSVPGKTQYF	TGTGCCTGGAGTGTGCCAGGAAAGACCCAGTACTTC
TRBV10-3	.	TRBD2	TRBJ2-7	CAISSGTSGSYEQYF	TGTGCCATCAGTTCTGGGACTAGCGGTTCCTACGAGCAGTACTTC
TRBV28	.	.	TRBJ2-5	CASSFSVNQETQYF	TGTGCCAGCAGTTTCTCGGTCAACCAAGAGACCCAGTACTTC
TRBV9	.	.	TRBJ1-2	CASSVEYSGINGYTF	TGTGCCAGCAGCGTAGAGTATTCAGGGATCAATGGCTACACCTTC
TRBV7-8	.	.	TRBJ2-2	CASKKTEWNTGELFF	TGTGCCAGCAAAAAGACAGAATGGAACACCGGGGAGCTGTTTTTT
TRBV7-2	.	TRBD2	TRBJ2-3	CASSFSGTSGRDTQYF	TGTGCCAGCAGCTTCTCCGGGACTAGCGGGAGAGATACGCAGTATTTT
TRBV11-2	.	TRBD2	TRBJ2-3	CASSPTSGADTQYF	TGTGCCAGCAGCCCGACTAGCGGGGCAGATACGCAGTATTTT
TRBV7-2	.	.	TRBJ1-1	CASSSYTEAFF	TGTGCCAGCAGCTCTTACACTGAAGCTTTCTTT
TRBV6-5	.	.	TRBJ2-1	CASSYTLGGTYNEQFF	TGTGCCAGCAGTTACACCCTCGGGGGAACCTACAATGAGCAGTTCTTC
TRBV7-3	.	.	TRBJ2-1	CASSLPAEEAATYNEQFF	TGTGCCAGCAGCTTACCCGCGGAGGAGGCGGCTACCTACAATGAGCAGTTCTTC
TRBV2	.	.	TRBJ1-2	CASDGQSNYGYTF	TGTGCCAGTGACGGACAGTCTAACTATGGCTACACCTTC
TRBV2	.	TRBD2	TRBJ2-1	CASELAGGAHSYNEQFF	TGTGCCAGCGAACTAGCGGGGGGGGCCCACTCCTACAATGAGCAGTTCTTC
TRBV5-1	.	TRBD1	TRBJ1-6	CASNEGQFNSPLHF	TGCGCCAGTAACGAGGGACAGTTCAATTCACCCCTCCACTTT
TRBV4-3	.	.	TRBJ1-2	CASSQGEATYGYTF	TGCGCCAGCAGCCAAGGAGAGGCCACCTATGGCTACACCTTC
TRBV18	.	TRBD1	TRBJ1-2	CASSPSRGLDYGYTF	TGTGCCAGCTCTCCAAGCAGGGGGCTAGACTATGGCTACACCTTC
TRBV6-4	.	.	TRBJ1-1	CASREQGSVGTEAFF	TGTGCCAGCAGGGAACAGGGTAGTGTAGGCACTGAAGCTTTCTTT
TRBV5-1	.	TRBD1	TRBJ2-1	CASSRDRVRNEQFF	TGCGCCAGCTCGCGGGACAGGGTTCGCAATGAGCAGTTCTTC
TRBV15	.	TRBD1	TRBJ1-3	CATSRDRGAGNTIYF	TGTGCCACCAGCCGCGACAGGGGTGCTGGAAACACCATATATTTT
TRBV30	.	.	TRBJ1-5	CAWSGDSGNQPQHF	TGTGCCTGGAGTGGAGACTCGGGCAATCAGCCCCAGCATTTT
TRBV20-1	.	.	TRBJ2-5	CSASLQETQYF	TGCAGTGCTAGTCTCCAAGAGACCCAGTACTTC
TRBV5-4	.	TRBD1	TRBJ2-2	CASTNRGEFTGELFF	TGTGCCAGCACAAACAGGGGGGAATTCACCGGGGAGCTGTTTTTT
TRBV5-1	.	.	TRBJ2-5	CASSLVPGLETQYF	TGCGCCAGCAGCTTGGTCCCGGGTCTAGAGACCCAGTACTTC
TRBV21-1	.	.	TRBJ2-7	CASSKGSWRGTEYEQYF	TGTGCCAGCAGCAAAGGAAGCTGGCGCGGGACAGAATACGAGCAGTACTTC
TRBV5-4	.	TRBD2	TRBJ2-2	CASSLMGSGGLGTGELFF	TGTGCCAGCAGCTTGATGGGTAGCGGGGGCTTGGGGACCGGGGAGCTGTTTTTT
TRBV6-6	.	TRBD1	TRBJ1-5	CASTKGTGGQPQHF	TGTGCCAGCACCAAGGGGACAGGGGGTCAGCCCCAGCATTTT
TRBV6-1	.	.	TRBJ1-4	CASSVRVLDEKLFF	TGTGCCAGCAGTGTGAGGGTCTTAGATGAAAAACTGTTTTTT
TRBV6-1	.	.	TRBJ1-5	CASQTGPDQPQHF	TGTGCCAGCCAGACAGGACCCGATCAGCCCCAGCATTTT
TRBV9	.	.	TRBJ1-2	CASSVNRVANYGYTF	TGTGCCAGCAGCGTCAACAGGGTAGCTAACTATGGCTACACCTTC
TRBV10-3	few	TRBD1	TRBJ1-2	CASNTGTGPYGYTF	TGTGCCAGCAATACCGGGACAGGACCCTATGGCTACACCTTC